A single sample gave rise to the 2 T cell receptor beta chains below, sequenced in a study of blood T cell repertoires in COVID-19. Produced via immunoSEQ multiplex PCR; TCRdb's table is partial and in-frame only. The table lists under 130,000 clones, about nine tenths of them singletons. The sequenced sample was peripheral blood. The source of these receptors is a woman of 80 years or more in a cohort sampled during active COVID-19.

The chain couples TRBV4-1 to TRBJ2-4; 11 nucleotides align to TRBD2. The V segment lost 5 bases and the J segment 7 bases; nucleotides outside the gene matches: 10. The CDR3 loop spans 16 amino acids. Germline assignment: CDR1 MGHRA and CDR2 YSYEKL. The CDR3 nucleotides are TGCGCCAGCAGCGGGATAGCGGGAGGGAGTTCGAACATTCAGTACTTC. Protein product: CASSGIAGGSSNIQYF.

This clone has a single count. The rearrangement joins TRBV9 to TRBJ1-1, with unresolved D. The V and J ends lost 4 bases and 1 base respectively, with 14 bases between them. The V gene's germline CDR1 is SGDLS and CDR2 YYNGEE. The CDR3 is 15 residues long. CDR3 bases: TGTGCCAGCAGCCCCCCCGGCAGGCCGAACACTGAAGCTTTCTTT. It translates to CASSPPGRPNTEAFF.